Listed below are T cell receptor beta chains from one sample, sequenced in a study of vaccination and CD4 T cells after COVID-19. One entry per CDR3 protein, called by TCRdb with MiXCR from the PCR reads. The sample lists under 30,000 distinct CDR3 sequences, roughly 65% occurring once. No antigens are known for them. The material was CD4+ T cells from blood, cultured in vitro, obtained after SARS-CoV-2 vaccination. The source of these receptors is a human donor who received a COVID-19 vaccine. Each CDR3 is given with its conserved first and last residue. A D gene is named only where the DNA matches it firmly. Clone size, where shown, is once, few, many, or a class for clones that have expanded.

j_call v_call clone_size d_call cdr3_aa cdr3_nt
TRBJ2-7 TRBV20-1 NA TRBD1 CSVTGQGTYEQYF TGCAGTGTTACGGGACAGGGAACCTACGAGCAGTACTTC
TRBJ2-7 TRBV29-1 NA NA CSALTVSYEQYF TGCAGCGCCTTGACAGTTTCCTACGAGCAGTACTTC
TRBJ2-3 TRBV19 NA NA CASRGAGVSTDTQYF TGTGCCAGTAGGGGGGCGGGAGTCAGCACAGATACGCAGTATTTT
TRBJ1-1 TRBV6-5 NA TRBD1 CASSSRTGYTEAFF TGTGCCAGCAGTTCACGGACAGGATACACTGAAGCTTTCTTT
TRBJ1-5 TRBV21-1 NA NA CASSKEHRGDYSNQPQHF TGTGCCAGCAGCAAAGAGCACAGGGGAGACTATAGCAATCAGCCCCAGCATTTT
TRBJ2-7 TRBV21-1 few NA CASSARPSLRNEQYF TGTGCCAGCAGCGCCCGTCCTTCCCTGAGGAACGAGCAGTACTTC
TRBJ2-3 TRBV7-3 NA NA CASGTQGSDTQYF TGTGCCAGCGGGACCCAGGGGTCGGATACGCAGTATTTT
TRBJ1-2 TRBV15 few NA CATSSDSSNYGYTF TGTGCCACCAGCAGTGACAGTAGCAACTATGGCTACACCTTC
TRBJ1-1 TRBV5-4 NA TRBD1 CASSLGDRGRVPEAFF TGTGCCAGCAGCCTTGGGGACAGGGGGCGAGTACCTGAAGCTTTCTTT
TRBJ1-6 TRBV19 once TRBD1 CASSMARDRDSPLHF TGTGCCAGTAGTATGGCCCGGGACAGGGATTCACCCCTCCACTTT
TRBJ1-2 TRBV6-1 few NA CASSERDRIYGYTF TGTGCCAGCAGTGAACGTGACCGGATCTATGGCTACACCTTC
TRBJ1-1 TRBV5-5 NA NA CASSQGEGENTEAFF TGTGCCAGCAGCCAAGGAGAAGGAGAGAACACTGAAGCTTTCTTT
TRBJ1-5 TRBV19 NA NA CASGQPQHF TGTGCCAGTGGACAGCCCCAGCATTTT
TRBJ1-5 TRBV20-1 few TRBD1 CSASTGVGNQPQHF TGCAGTGCTTCGACAGGGGTGGGCAATCAGCCCCAGCATTTT
TRBJ1-5 TRBV6-7 few NA CASLHRVDQPQHF TGTGCCAGCTTACACAGGGTCGATCAGCCCCAGCATTTT
TRBJ1-5 TRBV19 NA NA CAASLNRNQPQHF TGTGCCGCGAGTCTAAATCGGAATCAGCCCCAGCATTTT
TRBJ1-1 TRBV20-1 NA NA CSARDGDAVNTEAFF TGCAGTGCTAGAGATGGGGACGCGGTGAACACTGAAGCTTTCTTT
TRBJ1-4 TRBV10-2 once TRBD1 CARDSGGWEKLFF TGCGCCAGGGACTCAGGGGGCTGGGAAAAACTGTTTTTT
TRBJ2-5 TRBV5-4 few NA CASSGMRETQYF TGTGCCAGCAGCGGTATGAGGGAGACCCAGTACTTC
TRBJ2-7 TRBV5-4 NA NA CASSLEDGEQYF TGTGCCAGCAGCTTGGAGGACGGCGAGCAGTACTTC
TRBJ2-5 TRBV24-1 NA TRBD2 CATSDLLAGEQETQYF TGTGCCACCAGTGATTTACTAGCGGGGGAACAAGAGACCCAGTACTTC
TRBJ2-5 TRBV20-1 NA TRBD2 CSASPLAGFLQETQYF TGCAGTGCTAGTCCGCTAGCGGGATTCCTCCAAGAGACCCAGTACTTC
TRBJ1-4 TRBV19 NA NA CASRVHGSGISEKLFF TGTGCCAGTAGAGTGCATGGGTCTGGCATCAGTGAAAAACTGTTTTTT